The source of this T cell receptor (beta chain) is a study of blood T cells in healthy people across ages. It was with a sample-barcoded 5' primer and a J-beta primer mix that a second PCR of roughly 7 to 12 cycles was run. TCRdb called the 5' RACE reads again in MiXCR, with one record for every CDR3 protein. The table records 920,000 or so distinct CDR3 sequences, more than 40% of them present only once. This clonotype was recorded at least ten times. The CDR3 loop spans 14 amino acids. The J segment lost 5 bases and the V segment lost 3 bases, leaving 8 bases of the junction unmatched. Germline CDR1 is DFQATT and CDR2 is SNEGSKA (reference sequence). Per-sample PBMC isolation yielded at least 6 million cells.

The receptor comes from a woman aged 55 to 70 in good health. The V gene is TRBV20-1, the J gene TRBJ2-7, with TRBD2 identical over 9 bases. What was sequenced was blood. The DNA for the CDR3 is TGCAGTGCTAGGGTGGGACTAGCAACCCACGAGCAGTACTTC. This gives the protein CSARVGLATHEQYF.